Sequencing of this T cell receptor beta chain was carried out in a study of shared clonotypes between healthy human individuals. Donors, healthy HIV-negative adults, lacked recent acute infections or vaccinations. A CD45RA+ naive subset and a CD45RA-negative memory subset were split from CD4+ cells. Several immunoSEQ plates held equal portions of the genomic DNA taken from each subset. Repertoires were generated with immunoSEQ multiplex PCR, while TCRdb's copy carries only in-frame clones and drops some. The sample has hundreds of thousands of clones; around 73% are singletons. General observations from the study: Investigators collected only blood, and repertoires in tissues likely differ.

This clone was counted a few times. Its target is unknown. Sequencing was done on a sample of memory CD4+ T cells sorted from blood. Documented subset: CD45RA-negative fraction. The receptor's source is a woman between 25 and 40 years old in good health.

Here the CDR3 reads CASSQNRDRGYEQYF. DNA for the CDR3: TGCGCCAGCAGCCAAAACCGGGACAGGGGATACGAGCAGTACTTC. The chain carries TRBV4-1 and TRBJ2-7; 10 nucleotides match TRBD1. V was clipped by 2 bases and J by 4 bases; unmatched bases: 5. The CDR3 consists of 15 residues. From germline, CDR1 is MGHRA and CDR2 YSYEKL.